Presented here are 25 T cell receptor beta chains from one specimen sequenced in a study of control samples from healthy donors and cancer patients. Profiled with immunoSEQ multiplex PCR; TCRdb holds only in-frame clones, not every one. The sample yields about 18,000 clones, about 86% seen once. The sample comprised PBMCs. These receptors were obtained from a woman aged 65 to 85 with colorectal cancer.

This chain links TRBV3-1 (or the pseudogene TRBV3-2) with TRBJ1-6, with D maybe TRBD1 (6 bases). Germline V gene sequence: CDR1 LGHDT, CDR2 YNNKEL (reference sequence). Trimming cost V 4 bases and J 5 bases, with 15 bases left between them. The CDR3 is 16 amino acids. In DNA form, the CDR3 reads TGTGCCAGCAGCCTTAAGGGGGGAGGGGATAATTCACCCCTCCACTTT. It codes for CASSLKGGGDNSPLHF.

CDR3 sequence: CASSQAGGEQYF. Written as DNA, the CDR3 is TGTGCCAGCAGCCAAGCGGGGGGCGAGCAGTACTTC. V usage is TRBV4-2 and J usage is TRBJ2-7; the match to TRBD2 covers 7 bases. This CDR3 region has 12 residues. V was clipped by 1 base and J by 6 bases; unmatched bases: 0. Looked up from germline, CDR1 is LGHNA and CDR2 is YNFKEQ.

The rearrangement uses TRBV2 and TRBJ2-1; D uncertain. CDR1 is SNHLY, CDR2 FYNNEI, per germline. The length of the CDR3 is 13 residues. V gave up 6 bases and J gave up 5 bases, with 11 bases separating them. The CDR3 loop reads CASRRRGNNEQFF. In DNA, the CDR3 is TGTGCCAGCAGAAGAAGAGGAAACAATGAGCAGTTCTTC.

The chain carries TRBV5-4 and TRBJ1-4; 12 bases match TRBD1. The J segment lost 9 bases and the V segment lost 5 bases, leaving 5 bases of the junction unmatched. The germline V gene has CDR1 SGHNT and CDR2 YYREEE (reference sequence). The length of the CDR3 is 14 residues. The DNA for the CDR3 is TGTGCCAGCAGAGCTGGGACAGGGGGCCAAAAACTGTTTTTT. Residues: CASRAGTGGQKLFF.

The CDR3: CASSRGQGAGQPQHF. Here the CDR3 DNA reads TGTGCCAGCAGCCGGGGACAGGGGGCAGGGCAGCCCCAGCATTTT. The chain joins TRBV6-5 to TRBJ1-5, with 12 bases lining up with TRBD1. V shed 6 bases, J shed 7 bases, and the junction held 7 bases outside the gene matches. Germline lookup yields CDR1 MNHEY and CDR2 SVGAGI. CDR3 length: 15 residues.

This chain links TRBV28 with TRBJ1-5; 10 nucleotides line up with TRBD1. Germline V gene sequence: CDR1 MDHEN, CDR2 SYDVKM. The CDR3 has 19 amino acids. J lost 2 bases, V lost 3 bases, and 13 bases had no gene match. In DNA form, the CDR3 reads TGTGCCAGCAGTTTCGCCCCCGGGACAGGGGAGGTGGGCAATCAGCCCCAGCATTTT. As protein: CASSFAPGTGEVGNQPQHF.

The V and J genes are TRBV11-3 and TRBJ2-7; 13 nucleotides match TRBD2. Losses at the gene ends were 5 bases for V and 5 bases for J; bases not matched to a gene: 6. In germline, CDR1 is SGHNT, CDR2 YENEEA. The CDR3 has 15 amino acids. The CDR3 coding sequence is TGTGCCAGCAGCCTCGGGACTAGCGGGGACCACGAGCAGTACTTC. Its translation is CASSLGTSGDHEQYF.

J is TRBJ2-7 and V is TRBV19, with D perhaps assigned TRBD1 or TRBD2 (5 bases each). Matching the DNA end better, TRBJ2-1 makes the J call doubtful. Germline CDR1 reads LNHDA; CDR2 reads SQIVND (reference sequence). This CDR3 has 15 amino acids. The CDR3 sequence: CASSPRGDSYNEQFF. The CDR3 DNA reads as TGTGCCAGTAGTCCCCGAGGGGATAGCTACAATGAGCAGTTCTTC.

A single count supports this clone. The rearrangement joins TRBV3-1 (or the pseudogene TRBV3-2) to TRBJ2-7, with 10 nucleotides matching TRBD2. V lost 10 bases and J lost 6; bases outside the gene matches: 12. This CDR3 comprises 14 residues. Germline CDR1 is LGHDT and CDR2 is YNNKEL (reference sequence). The CDR3: CAKVSGGIGCEQYF. The DNA for the CDR3 is TGTGCCAAGGTTAGCGGGGGGATCGGGTGCGAGCAGTACTTC.

The CDR3 sequence: CASSRGMFGDTQYF. As DNA, the CDR3 is TGTGCCAGCAGCCGGGGGATGTTTGGAGATACGCAGTATTTT. This chain uses TRBV4-2 with TRBJ2-3; D tentatively fits TRBD1 or TRBD2 (5 bases each). Between the trimmed V and J ends, which lost 4 bases and 5 bases, there was a span of 13 bases. CDR3 length: 14 residues. Germline values: CDR1 LGHNA, CDR2 YNFKEQ.

The genes are TRBV11-2 and TRBJ2-3, with 7 bases that match TRBD2. With 3 bases clipped from V and 0 bases from J, the junction kept 9 bases outside the gene matches. The germline V gene encodes CDR1 SGHAT and CDR2 FQNNGV. The CDR3 has 17 amino acids. CDR3 sequence reads: CASSFVGKRGSTDTQYF. The CDR3, as DNA: TGTGCCAGCAGCTTTGTTGGGAAGCGGGGAAGCACAGATACGCAGTATTTT.

CDR3 in amino acids: CASADSLLAVASTDTQYF. CDR3 nucleotide sequence: TGTGCCAGTGCGGACTCCCTACTAGCGGTTGCTAGCACAGATACGCAGTATTTT. V is TRBV9 and J is TRBJ2-3; 8 bases map to TRBD2. Germline-derived CDR1 and CDR2 are SGDLS and YYNGEE. This CDR3 spans 18 amino acids. With 8 bases clipped from V and 0 bases from J, the junction kept 17 bases outside the gene matches.

The rearrangement links TRBV5-1 to TRBJ1-1; D unresolved. The CDR3 sequence is 15 residues long. Germline-derived CDR1 and CDR2 are SGHRS and YFSETQ. V was shortened by 0 bases and J by 4 bases, with 13 bases between the two germline ends. CDR3 amino acids: CASSLGGWESTEAFF. The CDR3 DNA follows: TGCGCCAGCAGCTTGGGCGGCTGGGAAAGCACTGAAGCTTTCTTT.

The genes are TRBV7-9 and TRBJ1-2; 8 bases agree with TRBD1. CDR1 and CDR2 from the germline V gene are SEHNR and FQNEAQ (reference sequence). The CDR3 is made up of 13 amino acids. Losses at the gene ends were 4 bases for V and 5 bases for J; bases not matched to a gene: 3. The CDR3 DNA sequence: TGTGCCAGCAGCTCGACAGGGGTTTATGGCTACACCTTC. Translation: CASSSTGVYGYTF.

This chain joins TRBV5-1 and TRBJ2-3, with D hard to call. Trimming pared 0 bases from V and 11 bases from J, leaving 7 bases between. This CDR3 region has 11 residues. CDR1 and CDR2 from the germline V gene are SGHRS and YFSETQ. For the CDR3, the DNA is TGCGCCAGCAGCTTGGCCGAGCAGCAGTATTTT. Its translation: CASSLAEQQYF.

The sample holds a few counts of this clone. The chain recombines TRBV6-2 or TRBV6-3 with TRBJ2-4; 10 bases are shared with TRBD1. The CDR3 consists of 14 residues. The germline gives CDR1 MNHEY, CDR2 SVGEGT. The ends lost 5 bases at V and 8 bases at J; junction bases unmatched: 6. The CDR3 sequence is CASSKRTGGDIQYF. CDR3 bases: TGTGCCAGCAGTAAACGGACAGGGGGTGACATTCAGTACTTC.

The gene calls are TRBV4-3 and TRBJ2-3, with D tentatively TRBD1 or TRBD2 (5 bases each). Germline CDR1 and CDR2: LGHNA and YSLEER. Trimming removed 4 bases at V and 1 base at J, with 12 bases between. The length of the CDR3 is 15 residues. CDR3 DNA sequence: TGCGCCAGCAGCCCCACCGGGACCCGCACAGATACGCAGTATTTT. Translation gives CASSPTGTRTDTQYF.

This clone turned up a few times. This chain links TRBV24-1 with TRBJ2-2; 7 bases agree with TRBD1. The CDR3 is made up of 16 amino acids. The germline CDR1 and CDR2 sequences are KGHDR and SFDVKD. With 4 bases clipped from V and 5 bases from J, the junction kept 9 bases outside the gene matches. DNA for the CDR3: TGTGCCACCAGTGACTTAAGGGGGCGCGGGACCGGGGAGCTGTTTTTT. This encodes CATSDLRGRGTGELFF.

The rearrangement joins TRBV6-1 to TRBJ2-4; no reliable D call. The CDR3 is made up of 16 amino acids. V gave up 2 bases and J gave up 3 bases, with 14 bases separating them. Germline CDR1 and CDR2: MNHNS and SASEGT. The CDR3 DNA is TGTGCCAGCAGTGAAAACGTAGACCATCGCAAAAACATTCAGTACTTC. Translating it yields CASSENVDHRKNIQYF.

The V gene is TRBV11-3, the J gene TRBJ1-3, with D uncertain. The V end was cut by 1 base, the J end by 2 bases, with 12 bases between. Per the germline V gene, CDR1 is SGHNT and CDR2 is YENEEA. The CDR3 runs to 16 residues. The CDR3 sequence is CASSLGILSAGNTIYF. The CDR3 DNA sequence: TGTGCCAGCAGCTTAGGAATCCTCTCCGCTGGAAACACCATATATTTT.

V usage is TRBV7-9 and J usage is TRBJ2-3; 7 bases line up with TRBD1. The V and J ends lost 6 bases and 2 bases, in that order; junction bases with no gene match: 8. There are 15 residues in the CDR3. The germline V gene has CDR1 SEHNR and CDR2 FQNEAQ (reference sequence). CDR3 loop: CASSRGGSNTDTQYF. The CDR3 region has the DNA TGTGCCAGCAGTCGAGGGGGCAGTAACACAGATACGCAGTATTTT. The variable domain in full, completed from reference TRBV7-9 and TRBJ2-3, reads DTGVSQNPRHKITKRGQNVTFRCDPISEHNRLYWYRQTLGQGPEFLTYFQNEAQLEKSRLLSDRFSAERPKGSFSTLEIQRTEQGDSAMYLCASSRGGSNTDTQYFGPGTRLTVL.

This sequence joins TRBV23-1 and TRBJ1-3, with TRBD1 identical over 7 bases. TRBV23-1 is designated an ORF whose function remains uncertain. Trimming at V came to 6 bases and at J to 1 base, leaving 12 bases not matched to a gene. This CDR3 contains 17 residues. The CDR3 is CASSPPSAGGSGNTIYF. Written as DNA, the CDR3 is TGCGCCAGCAGCCCCCCCAGTGCAGGGGGGTCTGGAAACACCATATATTTT.

The chain joins TRBV4-1 to TRBJ1-3; a weak D match, TRBD1 (6 bases). Trimming took off 0 bases at V and 8 bases at J, with 14 bases between the two ends. Germline CDR1 MGHRA, CDR2 YSYEKL. The CDR3 loop spans 15 amino acids. The CDR3 sequence: CASSQEPLQGYTIYF. The CDR3 DNA follows: TGCGCCAGCAGCCAAGAGCCACTACAGGGATACACCATATATTTT.

This clone was observed a single time. The chain employs TRBV19 and TRBJ1-5, with TRBD1 matching 7 bases. This CDR3 contains 14 residues. Germline assignment: CDR1 LNHDA and CDR2 SQIVND (reference sequence). After removal of 3 bases from V and 3 bases from J, the junction contained 2 bases not matched to a gene. The CDR3: CASSMGTVNQPQHF. In DNA form, the CDR3 reads TGTGCCAGTAGTATGGGGACAGTCAATCAGCCCCAGCATTTT.

V gene TRBV5-1 combines with J gene TRBJ1-1, with 9 bases that match TRBD1. In germline, CDR1 is SGHRS, CDR2 YFSETQ. Trimming cost V 1 base and J 0 bases; bases outside gene matches: 7. The CDR3 sequence is 17 residues long. CDR3 loop: CASSLRGTGRLNTEAFF. CDR3 sequence (DNA): TGCGCCAGCAGCTTGAGGGGGACAGGGAGATTGAACACTGAAGCTTTCTTT.